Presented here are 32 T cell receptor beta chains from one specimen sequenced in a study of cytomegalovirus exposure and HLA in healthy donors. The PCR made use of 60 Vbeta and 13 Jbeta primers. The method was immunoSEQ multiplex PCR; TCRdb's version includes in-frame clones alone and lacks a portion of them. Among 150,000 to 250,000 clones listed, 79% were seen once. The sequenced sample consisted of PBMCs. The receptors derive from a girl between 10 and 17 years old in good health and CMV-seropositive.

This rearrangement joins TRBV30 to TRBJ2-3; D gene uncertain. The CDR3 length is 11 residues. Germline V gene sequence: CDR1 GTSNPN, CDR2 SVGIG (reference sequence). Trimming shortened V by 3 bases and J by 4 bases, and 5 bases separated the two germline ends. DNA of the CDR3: TGTGCCTGGAGCACTTCAGATACGCAGTATTTT. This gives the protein CAWSTSDTQYF. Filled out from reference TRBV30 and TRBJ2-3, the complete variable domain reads SQTIHQWPATLVQPVGSPLSLECTVEGTSNPNLYWYRQAAGRGLQLLFYSVGIGQISSEVPQNLSASRPQDRQFILSSKKLLLSDSGFYLCAWSTSDTQYFGPGTRLTVL.

CDR3 nucleotides: TGTGCCAGCATTTCTCGGGGGGCCTACGAGCAGTACTTC. Translation gives CASISRGAYEQYF. This chain connects TRBV2 to TRBJ2-7; 7 bases are a match to TRBD2. Germline trimming cut 7 bases from V and 2 bases from J; bases unmatched to any gene: 5. Germline V lookup: CDR1 SNHLY, CDR2 FYNNEI. The CDR3 runs to 13 residues.

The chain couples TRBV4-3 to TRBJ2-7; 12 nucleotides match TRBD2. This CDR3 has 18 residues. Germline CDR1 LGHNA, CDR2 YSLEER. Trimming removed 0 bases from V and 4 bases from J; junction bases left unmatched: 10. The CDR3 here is CASSQEPSGGAVGYEQYF. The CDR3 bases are TGCGCCAGCAGCCAAGAGCCTAGCGGGGGGGCGGTAGGGTACGAGCAGTACTTC.

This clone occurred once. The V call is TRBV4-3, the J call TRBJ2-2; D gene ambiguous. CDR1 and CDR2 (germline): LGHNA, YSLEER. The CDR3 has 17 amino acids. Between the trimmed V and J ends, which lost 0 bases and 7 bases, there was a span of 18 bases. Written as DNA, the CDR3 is TGCGCCAGCAGCCAAGATCCCCCCGGCCCTAGTATCGGGGAGCTGTTTTTT. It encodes CASSQDPPGPSIGELFF.

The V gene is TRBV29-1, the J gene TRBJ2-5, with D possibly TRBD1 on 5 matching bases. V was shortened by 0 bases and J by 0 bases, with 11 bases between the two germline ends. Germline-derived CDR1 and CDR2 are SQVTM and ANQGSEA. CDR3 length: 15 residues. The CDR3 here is CSVEDSRVDQETQYF. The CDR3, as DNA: TGCAGCGTTGAAGACTCCAGGGTGGACCAAGAGACCCAGTACTTC.

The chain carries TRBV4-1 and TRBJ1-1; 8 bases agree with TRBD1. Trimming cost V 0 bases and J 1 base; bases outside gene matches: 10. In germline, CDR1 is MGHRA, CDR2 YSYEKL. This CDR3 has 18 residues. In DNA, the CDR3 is TGCGCCAGCAGCCAAGAACGGGTCAGGGGGCCTTGGAACACTGAAGCTTTCTTT. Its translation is CASSQERVRGPWNTEAFF.

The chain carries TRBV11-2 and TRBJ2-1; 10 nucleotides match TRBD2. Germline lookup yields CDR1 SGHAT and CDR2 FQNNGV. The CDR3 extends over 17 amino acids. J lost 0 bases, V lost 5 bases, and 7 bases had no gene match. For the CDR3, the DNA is TGTGCCAGCAGCCACCGGACTAGCGGAAGCTCCTACAATGAGCAGTTCTTC. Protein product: CASSHRTSGSSYNEQFF. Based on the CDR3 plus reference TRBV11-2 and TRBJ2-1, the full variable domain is EAGVAQSPRYKIIEKRQSVAFWCNPISGHATLYWYQQILGQGPKLLIQFQNNGVVDDSQLPKDRFSAERLKGVDSTLKIQPAKLEDSAVYLCASSHRTSGSSYNEQFFGPGTRLTVL.

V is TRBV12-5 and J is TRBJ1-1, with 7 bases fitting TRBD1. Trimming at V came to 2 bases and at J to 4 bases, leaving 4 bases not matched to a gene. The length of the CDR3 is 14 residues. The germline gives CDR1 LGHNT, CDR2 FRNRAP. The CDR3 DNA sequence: TGTGCTAGTGGTTTGTGGCAGGGGGGCACTGAAGCTTTCTTT. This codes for CASGLWQGGTEAFF. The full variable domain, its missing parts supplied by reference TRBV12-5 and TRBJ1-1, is DARVTQTPRHKVTEMGQEVTMRCQPILGHNTVFWYRQTMMQGLELLAYFRNRAPLDDSGMPKDRFSAEMPDATLATLKIQPSEPRDSAVYFCASGLWQGGTEAFFGQGTRLTVV.

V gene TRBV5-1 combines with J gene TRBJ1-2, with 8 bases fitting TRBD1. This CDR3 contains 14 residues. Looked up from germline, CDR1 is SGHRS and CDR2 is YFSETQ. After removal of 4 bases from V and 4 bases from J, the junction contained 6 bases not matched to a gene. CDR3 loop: CASSPGQGGYGYTF. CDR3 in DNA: TGCGCCAGCAGCCCCGGACAGGGAGGCTATGGCTACACCTTC.

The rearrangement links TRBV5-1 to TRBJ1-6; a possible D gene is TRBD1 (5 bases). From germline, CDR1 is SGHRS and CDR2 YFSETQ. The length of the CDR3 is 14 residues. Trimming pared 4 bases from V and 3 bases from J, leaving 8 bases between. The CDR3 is CASSPDSYNSPLHF. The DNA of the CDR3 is TGCGCCAGCAGCCCTGACAGCTATAATTCACCCCTCCACTTT.

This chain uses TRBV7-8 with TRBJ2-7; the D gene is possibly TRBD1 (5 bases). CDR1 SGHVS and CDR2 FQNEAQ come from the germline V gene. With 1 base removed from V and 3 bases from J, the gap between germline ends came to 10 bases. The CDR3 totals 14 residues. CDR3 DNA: TGTGCCAGCAGCTTAGAGGCAGGGTACTACGAGCAGTACTTC. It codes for CASSLEAGYYEQYF.

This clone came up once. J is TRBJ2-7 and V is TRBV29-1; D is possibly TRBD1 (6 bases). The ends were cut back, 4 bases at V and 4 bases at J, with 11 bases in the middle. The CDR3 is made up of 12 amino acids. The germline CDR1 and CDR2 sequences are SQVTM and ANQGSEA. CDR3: CSVVGTHYEQYF. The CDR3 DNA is TGCAGCGTTGTCGGGACACATTACGAGCAGTACTTC.

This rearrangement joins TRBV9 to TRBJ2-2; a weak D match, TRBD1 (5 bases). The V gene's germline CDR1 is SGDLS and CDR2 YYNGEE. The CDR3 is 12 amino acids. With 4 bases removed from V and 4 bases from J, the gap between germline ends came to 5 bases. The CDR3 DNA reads TGTGCCAGCAGCCAGGGCACCGGGGAGCTGTTTTTT. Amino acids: CASSQGTGELFF.

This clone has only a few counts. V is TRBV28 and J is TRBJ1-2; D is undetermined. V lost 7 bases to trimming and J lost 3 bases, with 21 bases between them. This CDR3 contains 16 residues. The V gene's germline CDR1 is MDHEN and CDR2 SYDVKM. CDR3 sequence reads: CASIPRKRVVDYGYTF. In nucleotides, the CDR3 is TGTGCCAGCATCCCCAGGAAGAGGGTAGTGGACTATGGCTACACCTTC.

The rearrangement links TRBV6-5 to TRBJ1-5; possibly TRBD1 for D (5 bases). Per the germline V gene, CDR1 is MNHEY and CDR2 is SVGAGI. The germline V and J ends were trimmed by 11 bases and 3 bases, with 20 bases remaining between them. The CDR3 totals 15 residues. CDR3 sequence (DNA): TGTGCCGCAGGGATGGGTTTAGAAGCCAATCAGCCCCAGCATTTT. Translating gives CAAGMGLEANQPQHF.

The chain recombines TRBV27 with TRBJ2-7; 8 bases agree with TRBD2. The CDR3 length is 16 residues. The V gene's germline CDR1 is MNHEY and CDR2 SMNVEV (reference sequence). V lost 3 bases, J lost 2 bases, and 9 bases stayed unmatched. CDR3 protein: CASSFKGAGGTYEQYF. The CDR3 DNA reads TGTGCCAGCAGTTTTAAAGGGGCGGGGGGTACCTACGAGCAGTACTTC.

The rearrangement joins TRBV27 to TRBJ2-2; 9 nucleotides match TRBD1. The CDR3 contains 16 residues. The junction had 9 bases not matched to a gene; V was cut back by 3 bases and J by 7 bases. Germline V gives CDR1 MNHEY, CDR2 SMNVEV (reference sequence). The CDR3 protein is CASSFLQGASGGELFF. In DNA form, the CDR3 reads TGTGCCAGCAGTTTTCTACAGGGGGCAAGCGGCGGGGAGCTGTTTTTT.

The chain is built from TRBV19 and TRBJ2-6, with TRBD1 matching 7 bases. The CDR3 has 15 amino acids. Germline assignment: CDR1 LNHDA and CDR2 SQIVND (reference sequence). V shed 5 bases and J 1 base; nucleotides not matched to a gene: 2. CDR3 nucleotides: TGTGCCAGTAGTGACAGGGAATCTGGGGCCAACGTCCTGACTTTC. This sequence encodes CASSDRESGANVLTF.

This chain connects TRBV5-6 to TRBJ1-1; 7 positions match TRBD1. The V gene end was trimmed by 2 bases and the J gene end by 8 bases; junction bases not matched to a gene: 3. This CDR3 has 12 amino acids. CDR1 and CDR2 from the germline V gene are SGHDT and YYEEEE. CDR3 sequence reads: CASSLQGLEAFF. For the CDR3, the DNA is TGTGCCAGCAGCTTACAGGGGCTCGAAGCTTTCTTT.

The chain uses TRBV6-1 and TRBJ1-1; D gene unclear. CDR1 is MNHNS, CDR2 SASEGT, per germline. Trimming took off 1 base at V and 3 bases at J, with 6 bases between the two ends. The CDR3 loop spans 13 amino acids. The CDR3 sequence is CASSEVRYTEAFF. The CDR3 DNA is TGTGCCAGCAGTGAAGTCCGGTACACTGAAGCTTTCTTT.

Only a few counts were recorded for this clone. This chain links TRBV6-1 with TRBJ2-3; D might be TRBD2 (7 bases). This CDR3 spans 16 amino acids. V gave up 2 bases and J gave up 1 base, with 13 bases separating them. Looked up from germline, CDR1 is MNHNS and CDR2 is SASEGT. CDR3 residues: CASSELSGGRTDTQYF. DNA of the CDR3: TGTGCCAGCAGTGAACTGTCGGGGGGCCGCACAGATACGCAGTATTTT.

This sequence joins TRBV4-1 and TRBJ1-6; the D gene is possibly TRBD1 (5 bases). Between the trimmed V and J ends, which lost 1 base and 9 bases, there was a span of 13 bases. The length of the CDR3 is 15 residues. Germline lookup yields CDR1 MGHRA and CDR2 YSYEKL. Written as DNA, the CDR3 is TGCGCCAGCAGCCAAGCCGGGACGGGGGGTTCACCCCTCCACTTT. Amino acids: CASSQAGTGGSPLHF.

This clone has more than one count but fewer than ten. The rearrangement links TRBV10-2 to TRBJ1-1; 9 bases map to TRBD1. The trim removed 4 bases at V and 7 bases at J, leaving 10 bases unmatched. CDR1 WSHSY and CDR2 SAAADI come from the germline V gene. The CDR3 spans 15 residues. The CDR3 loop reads CASSASPGTGFEAFF. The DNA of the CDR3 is TGCGCCAGCAGTGCCAGTCCCGGGACAGGGTTTGAAGCTTTCTTT.

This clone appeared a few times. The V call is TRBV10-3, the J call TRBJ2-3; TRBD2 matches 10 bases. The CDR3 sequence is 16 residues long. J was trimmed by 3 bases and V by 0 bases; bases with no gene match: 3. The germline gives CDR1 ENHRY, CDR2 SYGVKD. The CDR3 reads CAISESLGLATDTQYF. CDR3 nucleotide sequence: TGTGCCATCAGTGAGTCTTTGGGACTAGCGACAGATACGCAGTATTTT.

CDR3 nucleotides: TGTGCCAGCAACCAGCGTACCAATGAGCAGTTCTTC. It is translated as CASNQRTNEQFF. The rearrangement joins TRBV2 to TRBJ2-1, with D uncertain. V was clipped by 7 bases and J by 6 bases, with 10 bases between them. This CDR3 is 12 amino acids long. The germline gives CDR1 SNHLY, CDR2 FYNNEI.

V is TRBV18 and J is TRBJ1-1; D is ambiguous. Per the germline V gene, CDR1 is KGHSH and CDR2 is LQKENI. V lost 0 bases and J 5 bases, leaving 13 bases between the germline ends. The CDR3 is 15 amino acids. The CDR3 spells CASSPPGREGTEAFF. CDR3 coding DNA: TGTGCCAGCTCACCACCAGGTAGGGAGGGAACTGAAGCTTTCTTT.

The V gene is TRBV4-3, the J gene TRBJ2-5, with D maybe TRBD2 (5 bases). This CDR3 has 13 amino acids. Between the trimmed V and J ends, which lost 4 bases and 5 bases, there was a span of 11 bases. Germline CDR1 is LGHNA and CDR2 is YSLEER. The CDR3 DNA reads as TGCGCCAGCAGCCCGGGGAGTTGGGAGACCCAGTACTTC. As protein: CASSPGSWETQYF.

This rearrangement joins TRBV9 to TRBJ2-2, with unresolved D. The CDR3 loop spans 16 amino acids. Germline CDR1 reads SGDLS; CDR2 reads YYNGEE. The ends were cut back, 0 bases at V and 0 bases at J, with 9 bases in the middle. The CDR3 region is CASSVDGGANTGELFF. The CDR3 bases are TGTGCCAGCAGCGTAGACGGCGGAGCGAACACCGGGGAGCTGTTTTTT.

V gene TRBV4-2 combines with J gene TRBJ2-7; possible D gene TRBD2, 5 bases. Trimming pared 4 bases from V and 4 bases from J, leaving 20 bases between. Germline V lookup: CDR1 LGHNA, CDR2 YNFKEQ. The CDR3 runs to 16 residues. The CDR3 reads CASSPDYRRPAYEQYF. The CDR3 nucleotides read TGTGCCAGCAGCCCAGACTATAGGAGGCCCGCTTACGAGCAGTACTTC.

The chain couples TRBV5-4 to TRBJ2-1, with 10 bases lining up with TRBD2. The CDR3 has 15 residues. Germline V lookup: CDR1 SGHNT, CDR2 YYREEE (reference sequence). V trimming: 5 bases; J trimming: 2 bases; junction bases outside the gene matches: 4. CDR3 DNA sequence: TGTGCCAGCAGGACACTAGCGGGGACCTACAATGAGCAGTTCTTC. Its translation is CASRTLAGTYNEQFF.

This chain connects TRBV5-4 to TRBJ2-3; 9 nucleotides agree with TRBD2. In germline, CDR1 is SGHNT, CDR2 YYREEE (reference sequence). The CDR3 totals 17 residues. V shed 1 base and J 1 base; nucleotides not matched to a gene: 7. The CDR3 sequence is CASSLTAGGDRTDTQYF. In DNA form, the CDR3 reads TGTGCCAGCAGCTTGACCGCGGGGGGGGACCGCACAGATACGCAGTATTTT.

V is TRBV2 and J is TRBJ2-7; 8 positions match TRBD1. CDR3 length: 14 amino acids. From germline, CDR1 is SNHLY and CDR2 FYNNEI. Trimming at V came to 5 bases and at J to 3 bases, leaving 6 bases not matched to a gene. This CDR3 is CASSFSGQVYEQYF. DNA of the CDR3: TGTGCCAGCAGTTTCTCGGGACAGGTCTACGAGCAGTACTTC.